The 11 T cell receptor beta chains given below trace back to one sample, sequenced in a study of cytomegalovirus exposure and HLA in healthy donors. The PCR made use of 60 Vbeta and 13 Jbeta primers. Repertoires were generated with immunoSEQ multiplex PCR, while TCRdb's copy carries only in-frame clones and drops some. The profile shows approximately 150,000 clones, approximately 71% of them singletons. Sequencing input: PBMCs. The source is a man aged 18 to 35 in good health and CMV-seropositive.

The chain combines TRBV28 with TRBJ2-5; possibly TRBD2 for D (5 bases). The J call may be wrong; the DNA end is better matched by TRBJ2-7. CDR1 is MDHEN, CDR2 SYDVKM, per germline. CDR3 length equals 17 residues. For the CDR3, the DNA is TGTGCCAGCAGTTCGATTTCAACTCCAGCGGCAGGCCACGAGCAGTACTTC. This gives the protein CASSSISTPAAGHEQYF.

This clone was seen a handful of times. The chain uses TRBV5-5 and TRBJ1-2; D is ambiguous. V shed 0 bases and J shed 1 base, with 7 bases lying between them. Germline CDR1 and CDR2: SGHKS and YYEKEE (reference sequence). This CDR3 comprises 14 residues. Written as DNA, the CDR3 is TGTGCCAGCAGCTTGGGGGCCAATAACTATGGCTACACCTTC. Amino acids: CASSLGANNYGYTF. Full variable domain (remainder filled in from reference TRBV5-5 and TRBJ1-2): DAGVTQSPTHLIKTRGQQVTLRCSPISGHKSVSWYQQVLGQGPQFIFQYYEKEERGRGNFPDRFSARQFPNYSSELNVNALLLGDSALYLCASSLGANNYGYTFGSGTRLTVV.

This clone was seen a handful of times. This sequence joins TRBV30 and TRBJ1-1; maybe TRBD1 (5 bases). The V end lost 6 bases, the J end lost 3 bases, and 17 bases lay between the germline ends. Germline CDR1 and CDR2: GTSNPN and SVGIG (reference sequence). CDR3 size: 14 residues. The CDR3 sequence is CACNRLGLDTEAFF. As DNA, the CDR3 is TGTGCCTGCAACCGTCTGGGGCTTGACACTGAAGCTTTCTTT.

In this sample, this clone turned up once. This chain connects TRBV6-5 to TRBJ2-7; perhaps TRBD1 as D (6 bases). The CDR3 runs 12 residues. V dropped 5 bases and J dropped 6 bases, with 11 bases sitting between them. From germline, CDR1 is MNHEY and CDR2 SVGAGI. The CDR3 DNA reads TGTGCCAGCAGTGGAACACAGGGCGAGCAGTACTTC. Protein product: CASSGTQGEQYF.

The chain has TRBV27 and TRBJ1-5; D uncertain. The germline V gene has CDR1 MNHEY and CDR2 SMNVEV (reference sequence). V lost 3 bases, J lost 1 base, and 10 bases lay in between. This CDR3 comprises 15 residues. CDR3 coding DNA: TGTGCCAGCAGTTTGTCGAGGGCAAGCAATCAGCCCCAGCATTTT. It is translated as CASSLSRASNQPQHF.

The sample holds one count of this clone. The V and J genes are TRBV27 and TRBJ2-2; possibly TRBD1 for D (5 bases). This CDR3 is built from 15 residues. From germline, CDR1 is MNHEY and CDR2 SMNVEV (reference sequence). Trimming left V 2 bases short and J 5 bases short, with 12 bases between. Here the CDR3 DNA reads TGTGCCAGCAGTTTAAACGCACCAGGGACCGGGGAGCTGTTTTTT. This encodes CASSLNAPGTGELFF.

The rearrangement links TRBV4-1 to TRBJ1-2; a weak D match, TRBD1 (5 bases). Between the trimmed V and J ends, which lost 3 bases and 3 bases, there was a span of 11 bases. CDR1 and CDR2 from the germline V gene are MGHRA and YSYEKL. CDR3 length: 14 residues. The CDR3 nucleotides are TGCGCCAGCAGCCAGCAGCGGGGGGACTATGGCTACACCTTC. This gives the protein CASSQQRGDYGYTF.

This clone was seen just once. The rearrangement uses TRBV28 and TRBJ2-1; weak D call: TRBD1 (6 bases). Germline values: CDR1 MDHEN, CDR2 SYDVKM. The V end lost 2 bases, the J end lost 9 bases, and 11 bases lay between the germline ends. CDR3 size: 13 residues. The CDR3: CASSLSRRGEQFF. The CDR3 coding sequence is TGTGCCAGCAGTTTAAGCCGCAGGGGTGAGCAGTTCTTC.

The genes are TRBV19 and TRBJ1-1, with a weak D call TRBD1 (5 bases). Deletions cut 0 bases from V and 4 bases from J, with 12 bases between. Looked up from germline, CDR1 is LNHDA and CDR2 is SQIVND (reference sequence). CDR3 length: 15 amino acids. The CDR3 here is CASSIEGGFGTEAFF. The CDR3 nucleotides are TGTGCCAGTAGTATAGAGGGGGGATTCGGCACTGAAGCTTTCTTT.

This clone was counted once. This rearrangement joins TRBV4-1 to TRBJ2-1; D perhaps matches TRBD2 (6 bases). This CDR3 is built from 15 residues. Germline V gene sequence: CDR1 MGHRA, CDR2 YSYEKL. The V gene lost 2 bases and the J gene lost 12 bases, with 20 bases spanning the gap. CDR3 in amino acids: CASSQPKRAGQVQFF. CDR3 nucleotides: TGCGCCAGCAGCCAACCGAAGCGGGCAGGGCAGGTGCAGTTCTTC.

The chain links TRBV4-1 to TRBJ2-1, with 16 nucleotides matching TRBD2. The CDR3 covers 17 residues. The V and J ends lost 4 bases and 9 bases, in that order; junction bases with no gene match: 9. From germline, CDR1 is MGHRA and CDR2 YSYEKL. In DNA, the CDR3 is TGCGCCAGCAGCCCCATCCCGGGACTAGCGGGAGGGACTGAGCAGTTCTTC. Its protein is CASSPIPGLAGGTEQFF.